Below, 21 T cell receptor beta chains from the same sample are listed, as sequenced in a study of CD8+CD57+ T cells in acquired aplastic anemia. The TCR beta profiling, which covered VDJ combination and CDR3 sequence, was carried out using genomic DNA as the template. TCRdb independently ran MiXCR on the reads; one entry per CDR3 protein. Here the sample spans about 190,000 distinct CDR3 sequences, roughly 56% being singletons. Sequenced sample: sorted CD4+, CD8+, or CD8+CD57+ T cells (not recorded which) from PBMCs. All receptors come from a human donor in good health, serving as a control.

Only a few counts were recorded for this clonotype. The rearrangement joins TRBV7-2 to TRBJ2-7; the D gene is possibly TRBD2 (6 bases). Trimming took 2 bases from V and 3 from J, leaving 14 bases between them. The germline gives CDR1 SGHTA, CDR2 FQGNSA. The CDR3 is 15 residues long. The CDR3 DNA reads TGTGCCAGCAGCTTACGCAGTTTGGGACTCTACGAGCAGTACTTC. This translates into CASSLRSLGLYEQYF. Using reference TRBV7-2 and TRBJ2-7 for the parts outside the CDR3, the full variable domain is GAGVSQSPSNKVTEKGKDVELRCDPISGHTALYWYRQSLGQGLEFLIYFQGNSAPDKSGLPSDRFSAERTGGSVSTLTIQRTQQEDSAVYLCASSLRSLGLYEQYFGPGTRLTVT.

Remarks on this clonotype: This may stem from a read error, because a much larger clone lies one nucleotide away. The chain is built from TRBV24-1 and TRBJ1-2; tentatively, D is TRBD1 (5 bases). The germline gives CDR1 KGHDR, CDR2 SFDVKD. There are 15 residues in the CDR3. CDR3 amino acids: CASSFGAGTNYGYTF. DNA for the CDR3: TGTGCCAGCAGTTTTGGGGCAGGGACTAACTATGGCTACACCTTC.

The rearrangement links TRBV7-9 to TRBJ1-2; no clear D gene. CDR1 SEHNR and CDR2 FQNEAQ come from the germline V gene (reference sequence). The ends were cut back, 1 base at V and 8 bases at J, with 8 bases in the middle. The CDR3 loop spans 12 amino acids. CDR3 amino acids: CASSLEQRGYTF. CDR3 sequence (DNA): TGTGCCAGCAGCTTAGAACAGCGAGGCTACACCTTC.

The chain carries TRBV5-1 and TRBJ2-7; the D gene is possibly TRBD1 (6 bases). V shed 2 bases and J shed 3 bases, with 15 bases lying between them. The CDR3 length is 15 residues. In germline, CDR1 is SGHRS, CDR2 YFSETQ. The CDR3 sequence: CASSLLGAPVYEQYF. DNA of the CDR3: TGCGCCAGCAGCTTACTGGGGGCTCCTGTCTACGAGCAGTACTTC. The full variable domain, with the rest looked up from reference TRBV5-1 and TRBJ2-7, is KAGVTQTPRYLIKTRGQQVTLSCSPISGHRSVSWYQQTPGQGLQFLFEYFSETQRNKGNFPGRFSGRQFSNSRSEMNVSTLELGDSALYLCASSLLGAPVYEQYFGPGTRLTVT.

This clonotype was detected only once. The rearrangement uses TRBV15 and TRBJ2-7; D not certain. This CDR3 is built from 13 residues. The germline V gene encodes CDR1 LNHNV and CDR2 YYDKDF (reference sequence). Trimming left V 2 bases short and J 3 bases short, with 8 bases between. As DNA, the CDR3 is TGTGCCACCAGCAGACTCCGGAGCTACGAGCAGTACTTC. This encodes CATSRLRSYEQYF.

This clonotype was detected many times. This chain uses TRBV5-8 with TRBJ2-5; 7 bases are shared with TRBD2. J lost 3 bases, V lost 0 bases, and 5 bases had no gene match. Germline-derived CDR1 and CDR2 are SGHTS and YDEGEE. This CDR3 region has 15 residues. Here the CDR3 reads CASSLGRGREETQYF. CDR3 bases: TGTGCCAGCAGCTTGGGGCGGGGGAGGGAAGAGACCCAGTACTTC.

CDR3 DNA sequence: TGTGCCAGCAGCCCGGGACAGGGGGAGGGCGAGCAGTACTTC. This translates into CASSPGQGEGEQYF. The chain joins TRBV7-2 to TRBJ2-5, with 11 nucleotides matching TRBD1. The J call is uncertain, as TRBJ2-7 better fits the DNA end. The CDR3 extends over 14 amino acids. Germline loops: CDR1 SGHTA, CDR2 FQGNSA.

The V and J genes are TRBV2 and TRBJ1-1; D is uncertain. Per the germline V gene, CDR1 is SNHLY and CDR2 is FYNNEI. Trimming cost V 7 bases and J 0 bases, with 12 bases left between them. There are 14 residues in the CDR3. CDR3 DNA: TGTGCCAGCATAGAGGAACCGCTGAACACTGAAGCTTTCTTT. It translates to CASIEEPLNTEAFF.

The chain employs TRBV15 and TRBJ2-3, with TRBD2 matching over 9 bases. V shed 5 bases, J shed 0 bases, and the junction held 3 bases outside the gene matches. CDR1 and CDR2 (germline): LNHNV, YYDKDF (reference sequence). There are 15 residues in the CDR3. The CDR3 reads CATSRLADSTDTQYF. In DNA form, the CDR3 reads TGTGCCACCAGCCGACTAGCGGACAGCACAGATACGCAGTATTTT.

This clonotype was found many times. The CDR3: CASSYTRDRVSYEQYF. The CDR3 DNA sequence: TGTGCCAGCAGTTACACCAGGGACAGGGTCTCCTACGAGCAGTACTTC. The chain couples TRBV6-2 or TRBV6-3 to TRBJ2-7, with 9 bases aligning to TRBD1. Germline V gene data show CDR1 as MNHEY and CDR2 as SVGEGT. The V and J ends lost 2 bases and 0 bases, in that order; junction bases with no gene match: 5. CDR3 length: 16 amino acids.

This chain joins TRBV24-1 and TRBJ2-7; 10 positions match TRBD2. The length of the CDR3 is 14 residues. The germline gives CDR1 KGHDR, CDR2 SFDVKD. Trimming at V came to 6 bases and at J to 6 bases, leaving 7 bases not matched to a gene. CDR3 region: CATSPASGRGEQYF. CDR3 DNA sequence: TGTGCCACCAGTCCGGCTAGCGGGAGAGGCGAGCAGTACTTC.

This clonotype was recorded at least ten times. The chain recombines TRBV7-2 with TRBJ2-2; D unresolved. Germline CDR1 and CDR2: SGHTA and FQGNSA. CDR3 length: 15 amino acids. V lost 3 bases and J 0 bases, leaving 8 bases between the germline ends. The CDR3 loop reads CASSFVAANTGELFF. For the CDR3, the DNA is TGTGCCAGCAGCTTCGTGGCTGCGAACACCGGGGAGCTGTTTTTT.

This chain uses TRBV19 with TRBJ1-1; D possibly corresponds to TRBD1 (5 bases). CDR3 length: 14 amino acids. The ends were cut back, 3 bases at V and 1 base at J, with 9 bases in the middle. In germline, CDR1 is LNHDA, CDR2 SQIVND (reference sequence). The CDR3 DNA reads as TGTGCCAGTAGTATGCAGGGCCGGAACACTGAAGCTTTCTTT. Translated, it gives CASSMQGRNTEAFF.

This clonotype came up many times. The chain employs TRBV12-3 or TRBV12-4 and TRBJ1-2, with D perhaps TRBD1 (6 bases). This CDR3 comprises 13 residues. Trimming removed 6 bases at V and 8 bases at J, with 16 bases between. The CDR3 nucleotides read TGTGCCAGCAGCCTAGACCAGGGGAGGGGCTACACCTTC. Its translation: CASSLDQGRGYTF.

This clonotype was detected only a few times. The J gene is TRBJ1-6, the V gene TRBV10-3; 11 bases match TRBD1. Germline values: CDR1 ENHRY, CDR2 SYGVKD. V lost 7 bases to trimming and J lost 7 bases; unmatched junction nucleotides: 6. The CDR3 extends over 15 amino acids. The CDR3 loop reads CAIKPGQGDNSPLHF. CDR3 in DNA: TGTGCCATCAAACCGGGACAGGGGGACAATTCACCCCTCCACTTT.

The rearrangement links TRBV20-1 to TRBJ2-7, with 8 bases aligning to TRBD1. CDR1 and CDR2 (germline): DFQATT, SNEGSKA (reference sequence). This CDR3 comprises 14 residues. V shed 1 base and J 11 bases; nucleotides not matched to a gene: 13. CDR3 residues: CSARAGGAYLAEYF. The CDR3 nucleotides read TGCAGTGCTAGAGCAGGGGGCGCGTATCTCGCGGAGTACTTC.

This clonotype appeared a single time. The chain combines TRBV7-2 with TRBJ1-6; 10 bases agree with TRBD1. The germline V gene has CDR1 SGHTA and CDR2 FQGNSA. The junction had 8 bases not matched to a gene; V was cut back by 5 bases and J by 7 bases. The CDR3 runs 16 residues. The CDR3 DNA reads TGTGCCAGCAGCGCCCCCGGACAGGGGGTAAATTCACCCCTCCACTTT. This encodes CASSAPGQGVNSPLHF.

Ten or more counts support this clonotype. The rearrangement links TRBV19 to TRBJ2-2; 7 bases align to TRBD1. The germline V gene has CDR1 LNHDA and CDR2 SQIVND (reference sequence). This CDR3 spans 17 amino acids. V lost 4 bases and J lost 0; bases outside the gene matches: 8. The CDR3 here is CASSTTPGTANTGELFF. The CDR3 DNA is TGTGCCAGTAGTACCACTCCCGGGACAGCGAACACCGGGGAGCTGTTTTTT.

Here the CDR3 reads CASSERGGNQPQHF. The DNA of the CDR3 is TGTGCCAGCAGTGAGCGGGGGGGCAATCAGCCCCAGCATTTT. This chain links TRBV6-1 with TRBJ1-5; maybe TRBD1 (5 bases). The CDR3 consists of 14 residues. Trimming shortened V by 3 bases and J by 2 bases, and 8 bases separated the two germline ends. In germline, CDR1 is MNHNS, CDR2 SASEGT.

This clonotype was recorded many times. J is TRBJ2-5 and V is TRBV20-1, with D possibly being TRBD2 (5 bases). This CDR3 is 14 amino acids long. The ends were cut back, 5 bases at V and 4 bases at J, with 17 bases in the middle. Germline V CDR1 and CDR2: DFQATT, SNEGSKA (reference sequence). The CDR3 loop is CSAYERGTRETQYF. Here the CDR3 DNA reads TGCAGTGCTTATGAACGGGGAACAAGAGAGACCCAGTACTTC.

This clonotype was picked up many times. The chain couples TRBV2 to TRBJ2-7; TRBD1 matches 12 bases. Germline CDR1 is SNHLY and CDR2 is FYNNEI. The V gene end was trimmed by 8 bases and the J gene end by 7 bases; junction bases not matched to a gene: 12. The length of the CDR3 is 15 residues. Here the CDR3 reads CASGGPGQGAQEQYF. CDR3 coding DNA: TGTGCCAGCGGGGGGCCGGGACAGGGGGCGCAGGAGCAGTACTTC. Looking up the rest from reference TRBV2 and TRBJ2-7 gives the full variable domain: EPEVTQTPSHQVTQMGQEVILRCVPISNHLYFYWYRQILGQKVEFLVSFYNNEISEKSEIFDDQFSVERPDGSNFTLKIRSTKLEDSAMYFCASGGPGQGAQEQYFGPGTRLTVT.